This TCR beta chain was retrieved from a study of blood T cells in healthy people across ages. This clonotype was recorded at least ten times. The antigen is not known. Each donor had 8.5 to 10 milliliters of peripheral blood drawn. Broader study findings: In long-lived donors, naive CD4+ cell counts and diversity exceeded those of aged donors. Estimated diversity that came from one million T cells was considered an underestimate. A roughly linear fall in TCR beta diversity per million T cells was seen with increasing age.

A second roughly 6 to 12 cycle PCR used barcoded and J-beta primers. A single record per CDR3 protein comes from TCRdb applying MiXCR to the 5' RACE reads. The table includes 700,000 or so distinct CDR3 sequences, 20% to 25% detected once. Per the germline V gene, CDR1 is WNHNN and CDR2 is SYGVQD (reference sequence). Germline trimming cut 8 bases from V and 7 bases from J; bases unmatched to any gene: 11. The CDR3 has 14 residues. The TCR was taken from a man in his 70s in good health. The chain uses TRBV10-1 and TRBJ2-1, with 7 bases fitting TRBD1. Sequencing was performed on blood. For the CDR3, the DNA is TGCGCCAGCGGGTTAACAGGGGAATGGAATGAGCAGTTCTTC. Encoded protein: CASGLTGEWNEQFF.